The 14 T cell receptor beta chains below all came from one sample that was sequenced in a study of T cells in Graves' hyperthyroidism and ophthalmopathy. The TCR beta CDR3 regions underwent amplification using RNA transcripts as the source. The HTBI primer set drove a first-round RT-PCR of the TCR CDR3. MiXCR was run by TCRdb on the multiplex PCR reads, yielding one entry per CDR3 protein. Among more than 300,000 distinct CDR3 sequences, roughly 13% were seen once, and the ten largest hold approximately 10%. Sequencing was carried out using blood. These receptors were taken from a woman in her fifties or sixties with Graves' hyperthyroidism.

Note on this clonotype: A much larger clone sits a single nucleotide away, making a read error possible. This chain joins TRBV3-1 and TRBJ2-2, with 7 bases lining up with TRBD1. The CDR3 runs to 16 residues. From germline, CDR1 is LGHDT and CDR2 YNNKEL (reference sequence). CDR3 in amino acids: CASNLGTATNTGELLF. DNA of the CDR3: TGTGCCAGCAACCTCGGGACAGCCACGAACACCGGGGAGCTGCTTTTT.

This clonotype was detected a few times. V is TRBV19 and J is TRBJ1-5, with 8 bases identical to TRBD1. The CDR3 has 15 residues. The V and J ends lost 3 bases and 3 bases, in that order; junction bases with no gene match: 4. The germline V gene has CDR1 LNHDA and CDR2 SQIVND (reference sequence). In DNA form, the CDR3 reads TGTGCCAGTAGTATGGGACAGGCCTTCAATCAGCCCCAGCATTTT. This translates into CASSMGQAFNQPQHF.

The CDR3 region is CASSEWAVAYSGANVLTF. Here the CDR3 DNA reads TGTGCCAGCAGTGAATGGGCAGTAGCCTACTCTGGGGCCAACGTCCTGACTTTC. The chain links TRBV6-1 to TRBJ2-6, with unresolved D. Germline V gene lookup returns CDR1 MNHNS and CDR2 SASEGT. This CDR3 spans 18 amino acids. The germline V and J ends were trimmed by 2 bases and 0 bases, with 14 bases remaining between them.

Comments on this clonotype: A much larger clone is a single base away; this may be a read error. The V call is TRBV12-3 or TRBV12-4, the J call TRBJ2-7; 12 positions agree with TRBD2. Unmatched junction bases numbered 8, after V lost 8 bases and J lost 9 bases. This CDR3 is built from 13 residues. The CDR3 here is CASESLAGGGQYF. CDR3 in DNA: TGTGCCAGCGAATCGCTAGCGGGAGGGGGGCAGTACTTC.

This clonotype was recorded many times. The V call is TRBV18, the J call TRBJ2-3, with 8 bases matching TRBD1. This CDR3 is built from 15 residues. Germline values: CDR1 KGHSH, CDR2 LQKENI. V dropped 2 bases and J dropped 5; count of bases not matched to a gene: 6. The CDR3 region is CASSPRQGRQDTQYF. The CDR3 DNA sequence: TGTGCCAGCTCACCAAGACAGGGGCGCCAAGATACGCAGTATTTT.

In this sample, this clonotype turned up many times. In DNA form, the CDR3 reads TGCAGTGCTAGAAGACAGTGGAACACTGAAGCTTTCTTT. Its protein is CSARRQWNTEAFF. The rearrangement links TRBV20-1 to TRBJ1-1, with D possibly TRBD1 on 5 matching bases. The CDR3 sequence is 13 residues long. The V and J ends lost 2 bases and 1 base respectively, with 8 bases between them. Per the germline V gene, CDR1 is DFQATT and CDR2 is SNEGSKA (reference sequence).

This rearrangement joins TRBV5-1 to TRBJ2-7; TRBD2 aligns across 7 bases. V was clipped by 4 bases and J by 4 bases; unmatched bases: 8. The CDR3 length is 14 residues. Germline V gives CDR1 SGHRS, CDR2 YFSETQ. CDR3 loop: CASSPVREGYEQYF. The CDR3 bases are TGCGCCAGCAGCCCCGTTAGGGAGGGATACGAGCAGTACTTC.

This clonotype showed up many times. This rearrangement joins TRBV27 to TRBJ2-7; 13 bases align to TRBD2. After removal of 3 bases from V and 6 bases from J, the junction contained 2 bases not matched to a gene. CDR1 and CDR2 (germline): MNHEY, SMNVEV (reference sequence). This CDR3 region has 14 residues. CDR3 sequence (DNA): TGTGCCAGCAGTTTTACTAGCGGGAGGGTCGAGCAGTACTTC. Amino acids: CASSFTSGRVEQYF.

The chain couples TRBV20-1 to TRBJ2-7; the D is unclear. CDR1 is DFQATT and CDR2 is SNEGSKA in the germline V gene (reference sequence). The germline V and J ends were trimmed by 6 bases and 5 bases, with 14 bases remaining between them. The CDR3 extends over 12 amino acids. CDR3 residues: CSALSDKDEQYF. As DNA, the CDR3 is TGCAGTGCCCTTTCAGACAAGGACGAGCAGTACTTC.

This clonotype was observed at least ten times. The CDR3 DNA is TGCGCCAGCAGCTACCAGGGGACAGGGACCTACGAGCAGTACTTC. Translation: CASSYQGTGTYEQYF. J is TRBJ2-7 and V is TRBV5-1, with 9 bases aligning to TRBD1. From germline, CDR1 is SGHRS and CDR2 YFSETQ. The CDR3 has 15 amino acids. Trimming removed 3 bases from V and 2 bases from J; junction bases left unmatched: 6.

V usage is TRBV5-1 and J usage is TRBJ1-1; the D is unclear. This CDR3 contains 13 residues. Looked up from germline, CDR1 is SGHRS and CDR2 is YFSETQ. V was clipped by 0 bases and J by 4 bases, with 7 bases between them. The CDR3 reads CASSLEATTEAFF. The CDR3 DNA sequence: TGCGCCAGCAGCTTGGAGGCAACCACTGAAGCTTTCTTT.

The chain is built from TRBV19 and TRBJ1-5, with 7 bases lining up with TRBD1. The CDR3 totals 15 residues. V shed 3 bases and J 5 bases; nucleotides not matched to a gene: 7. Germline assignment: CDR1 LNHDA and CDR2 SQIVND (reference sequence). The CDR3 DNA sequence: TGTGCCAGTAGTATTTGGGCTCAGGGGGATCAGCCCCAGCATTTT. Its protein product is CASSIWAQGDQPQHF.

This clonotype was detected ten times or more. V is TRBV7-3 and J is TRBJ1-1, with a possible D match to TRBD1 (5 bases). Per the germline V gene, CDR1 is SGHTA and CDR2 is FQGTGA. Deletions cut 4 bases from V and 5 bases from J, with 11 bases between. The CDR3 is 13 amino acids. The CDR3 DNA reads TGTGCCAGCAGCTGGGGGTCTGGAACTGAAGCTTTCTTT. Its protein is CASSWGSGTEAFF.

In this sample, this clonotype turned up many times. This chain links TRBV12-3 or TRBV12-4 with TRBJ1-3, with D possibly TRBD1 on 5 matching bases. V lost 3 bases and J 6 bases, leaving 12 bases between the germline ends. CDR3 length equals 14 residues. CDR3 loop: CASSFSTAINTIYF. Here the CDR3 DNA reads TGTGCCAGCAGTTTTTCGACAGCGATAAACACCATATATTTT.